This T cell receptor beta chain is from a study of blood T cells in healthy people across ages. The CDR3 contains 16 residues. Germline V gene lookup returns CDR1 MNHNS and CDR2 SASEGT. Germline trimming cut 1 base from V and 0 bases from J; bases unmatched to any gene: 6. Alongside a J-beta primer mix, a sample-barcoded 5' primer served in a second PCR lasting roughly 7 to 11 cycles. Each cDNA was tagged by a template-switch adaptor containing 12 random nucleotides. A single record per CDR3 protein comes from TCRdb applying MiXCR to the 5' RACE reads. The sample records about 1 million distinct CDR3 sequences, over 35% being singletons. To note about this clonotype: Its matching antigen is unknown.

Study-level results: Among long-lived donors, naive CD4+ cells were more numerous and diversity higher than in aged donors.

The sequencing input was blood. The sequence was collected from a woman between 55 and 75 years old in good health. This chain joins TRBV6-1 and TRBJ2-7, with TRBD1 matching 7 bases. In nucleotides, the CDR3 is TGTGCCAGCAGTGAAGAGCAAGGGGGCTACTCCTACGAGCAGTACTTC. Translation gives CASSEEQGGYSYEQYF.